Each of the 23 T cell receptor beta chains below was sequenced from the same sample in a study of T cell changes during pregnancy in multiple sclerosis. The method was immunoSEQ multiplex PCR; TCRdb's version includes in-frame clones alone and lacks a portion of them. This table holds 60,000 to 65,000 clones, about nine tenths found once. Source: peripheral blood, taken in the first trimester of pregnancy. These receptors came from a female donor with multiple sclerosis, enrolled in a pregnancy study.

The chain carries TRBV6-6 and TRBJ2-1, with 7 bases that match TRBD1. The CDR3 extends over 16 amino acids. Germline-derived CDR1 and CDR2 are MNHNY and SVGAGI (reference sequence). Unmatched junction bases numbered 16, after V lost 11 bases and J lost 3 bases. The DNA for the CDR3 is TGTGCCTGGGTAAGAATACAGGGGCACTTCTACAATGAGCAGTTCTTC. Its protein is CAWVRIQGHFYNEQFF.

V and J are TRBV7-9 and TRBJ1-2, with D perhaps TRBD1 (6 bases). The germline V gene encodes CDR1 SEHNR and CDR2 FQNEAQ (reference sequence). The CDR3 spans 14 residues. V dropped 5 bases and J dropped 2 bases, with 12 bases sitting between them. The CDR3 DNA sequence: TGTGCCAGCAGCCGCCAGGGGCGGAACTATGGCTACACCTTC. It codes for CASSRQGRNYGYTF.

This chain uses TRBV30 with TRBJ2-7; 8 bases are a match to TRBD1. The CDR3 covers 14 residues. V gave up 0 bases and J gave up 1 base; unmatched junction bases: 2. CDR1 GTSNPN and CDR2 SVGIG come from the germline V gene (reference sequence). The chain's CDR3 is CAWSVGQGSYEQYF. The CDR3 DNA reads TGTGCCTGGAGTGTTGGACAGGGTTCCTACGAGCAGTACTTC.

V usage is TRBV29-1 and J usage is TRBJ2-4; D is undetermined. Germline-derived CDR1 and CDR2 are SQVTM and ANQGSEA. The CDR3 runs to 13 residues. V lost 0 bases to trimming and J lost 3 bases, with 6 bases between them. The CDR3 nucleotides are TGCAGCGTTGAAGATGGCAGCAAAAACATTCAGTACTTC. Translating it yields CSVEDGSKNIQYF. Using reference TRBV29-1 and TRBJ2-4 for the parts outside the CDR3, the full variable domain is SAVISQKPSRDICQRGTSLTIQCQVDSQVTMMFWYRQQPGQSLTLIATANQGSEATYESGFVIDKFPISRPNLTFSTLTVSNMSPEDSSIYLCSVEDGSKNIQYFGAGTRLSVL.

As DNA, the CDR3 is TGTGCCAGTAGTAATCAGCCAGGGACTAATGAAAAACTGTTTTTT. Its protein is CASSNQPGTNEKLFF. V gene TRBV19 combines with J gene TRBJ1-4, with D possibly being TRBD1 (5 bases). Germline loops: CDR1 LNHDA, CDR2 SQIVND (reference sequence). The CDR3 extends over 15 amino acids. Trimming shortened V by 4 bases and J by 2 bases, and 11 bases separated the two germline ends. Full variable domain (missing parts from reference TRBV19 and TRBJ1-4): DGGITQSPKYLFRKEGQNVTLSCEQNLNHDAMYWYRQDPGQGLRLIYYSQIVNDFQKGDIAEGYSVSREKKESFPLTVTSAQKNPTAFYLCASSNQPGTNEKLFFGSGTQLSVL.

This clone was seen only once. The rearrangement joins TRBV10-3 to TRBJ1-1; D is perhaps TRBD1 (5 bases). CDR1 is ENHRY, CDR2 SYGVKD, per germline. This CDR3 is 15 amino acids long. The V end was cut by 3 bases, the J end by 3 bases, with 14 bases between. CDR3 region: CAISDPPGVDTEAFF. The CDR3 coding sequence is TGTGCCATCAGTGACCCCCCGGGGGTTGACACTGAAGCTTTCTTT.

This chain connects TRBV28 to TRBJ2-7; no definite D call. With 2 bases removed from V and 4 bases from J, the gap between germline ends came to 9 bases. The V gene's germline CDR1 is MDHEN and CDR2 SYDVKM. This CDR3 has 13 amino acids. The CDR3 protein is CASSLAVSYEQYF. In DNA form, the CDR3 reads TGTGCCAGCAGTTTAGCGGTTAGTTACGAGCAGTACTTC. The full variable domain, rest sourced from reference TRBV28 and TRBJ2-7, is DVKVTQSSRYLVKRTGEKVFLECVQDMDHENMFWYRQDPGLGLRLIYFSYDVKMKEKGDIPEGYSVSREKKERFSLILESASTNQTSMYLCASSLAVSYEQYFGPGTRLTVT.

This chain connects TRBV19 to TRBJ1-2, with D maybe TRBD1 (6 bases). V lost 3 bases and J 4 bases, leaving 9 bases between the germline ends. Per germline, CDR1 LNHDA and CDR2 SQIVND (reference sequence). The CDR3 extends over 13 amino acids. The CDR3 here is CASSINRAYGYTF. For the CDR3, the DNA is TGTGCCAGTAGTATCAACAGGGCCTATGGCTACACCTTC.

V usage is TRBV10-3 and J usage is TRBJ2-2, with 7 bases lining up with TRBD1. Germline V gene sequence: CDR1 ENHRY, CDR2 SYGVKD. With 7 bases clipped from V and 4 bases from J, the junction kept 3 bases outside the gene matches. CDR3 length: 13 amino acids. CDR3 DNA sequence: TGTGCCATCAACAGGGGTGCCACCGGGGAGCTGTTTTTT. As protein: CAINRGATGELFF.

The chain links TRBV4-3 to TRBJ2-2, with D possibly TRBD1 on 7 matching bases. V shed 3 bases and J shed 2 bases, with 16 bases lying between them. In germline, CDR1 is LGHNA, CDR2 YSLEER. The CDR3 spans 17 residues. Written as DNA, the CDR3 is TGCGCCAGCAGCCACCCCAGAGGAGGGGGCAACACCGGGGAGCTGTTTTTT. As protein: CASSHPRGGGNTGELFF.

CDR3 in DNA: TGTGCCAGCAGCCAGGGACTGTCGATCACCGGGGAGCTGTTTTTT. As protein: CASSQGLSITGELFF. The J gene is TRBJ2-2, the V gene TRBV7-2, with a possible D match to TRBD2 (6 bases). Trimming stripped 5 bases from V and 4 bases from J, with 14 bases between. This CDR3 has 15 amino acids. CDR1 is SGHTA, CDR2 FQGNSA, per germline.

The chain links TRBV11-2 to TRBJ2-1; possible D gene TRBD2, 6 bases. V gave up 1 base and J gave up 5 bases, with 18 bases separating them. Germline lookup yields CDR1 SGHAT and CDR2 FQNNGV. CDR3 length: 17 residues. The CDR3 spells CASSLGAAYGTDNEQFF. CDR3 DNA: TGTGCCAGCAGCTTAGGTGCAGCGTACGGGACTGACAATGAGCAGTTCTTC.

This clone showed up just once. The V call is TRBV2, the J call TRBJ2-3; D is undetermined. Trimming took off 4 bases at V and 2 bases at J, with 13 bases between the two ends. Germline V lookup: CDR1 SNHLY, CDR2 FYNNEI. The CDR3 loop spans 15 amino acids. The CDR3 sequence: CASSVGSGNTDTQYF. In nucleotides, the CDR3 is TGTGCCAGCAGTGTAGGATCGGGTAACACAGATACGCAGTATTTT.

Only one count was recorded for this clone. An end of the junction differs from the germline gene, which may be a read error. The rearrangement joins TRBV6-1 to TRBJ2-7, with 12 positions matching TRBD2. The CDR3 consists of 15 residues. Germline V lookup: CDR1 MNHNS, CDR2 SASEGT. The CDR3 is CASREGTSGRYEQYF. The CDR3, as DNA: TGTGCCAGCAGGGAAGGGACTAGCGGGCGTTACGAGCAGTACTTC.

Written as DNA, the CDR3 is TGTGCCAGCAGCTTCACTGGACAGGGCCCCCCTGAAGCTTTCTTT. Its protein product is CASSFTGQGPPEAFF. This rearrangement joins TRBV7-2 to TRBJ1-1; 8 bases are a match to TRBD1. V lost 3 bases to trimming and J lost 6 bases; unmatched junction nucleotides: 9. The CDR3 contains 15 residues. Germline CDR1 and CDR2: SGHTA and FQGNSA.

The chain employs TRBV7-2 and TRBJ1-2; 10 nucleotides match TRBD1. The CDR3 has 15 amino acids. Germline V gene sequence: CDR1 SGHTA, CDR2 FQGNSA. V was clipped by 5 bases and J by 2 bases; unmatched bases: 5. CDR3 DNA sequence: TGTGCCAGCAGCCTTCCGGGACAGGGGAACTATGGCTACACCTTC. Its translation: CASSLPGQGNYGYTF.

This chain uses TRBV18 with TRBJ2-1, with a possible D match to TRBD1 (6 bases). The V gene lost 3 bases and the J gene lost 0 bases, with 9 bases spanning the gap. The CDR3 extends over 15 amino acids. CDR1 KGHSH and CDR2 LQKENI come from the germline V gene. CDR3 coding DNA: TGTGCCAGCTCACCCAGGACAGCCTCCTACAATGAGCAGTTCTTC. Amino acid sequence: CASSPRTASYNEQFF. The complete variable domain, with remaining parts taken from reference TRBV18 and TRBJ2-1, reads NAGVMQNPRHLVRRRGQEARLRCSPMKGHSHVYWYRQLPEEGLKFMVYLQKENIIDESGMPKERFSAEFPKEGPSILRIQQVVRGDSAAYFCASSPRTASYNEQFFGPGTRLTVL.

This clone has more than one count but fewer than ten. The genes are TRBV7-2 and TRBJ2-1, with 8 bases identical to TRBD2. The length of the CDR3 is 15 residues. Germline assignment: CDR1 SGHTA and CDR2 FQGNSA. After removal of 1 base from V and 9 bases from J, the junction contained 8 bases not matched to a gene. Here the CDR3 reads CASSLDGRALGEQFF. The CDR3 DNA sequence: TGTGCCAGCAGCTTAGACGGGAGGGCCCTCGGTGAGCAGTTCTTC.

V and J are TRBV7-2 and TRBJ2-3, with 7 bases that match TRBD2. The ends lost 5 bases at V and 2 bases at J; junction bases unmatched: 10. The CDR3 length is 16 residues. Per germline, CDR1 SGHTA and CDR2 FQGNSA. CDR3 nucleotide sequence: TGTGCCAGCAGCGCCGAGCCACTAGCGTCCACAGATACGCAGTATTTT. This gives the protein CASSAEPLASTDTQYF.

This chain joins TRBV29-1 and TRBJ2-3; D unresolved. V was shortened by 1 base and J by 0 bases, with 5 bases between the two germline ends. CDR3 length: 13 amino acids. Looked up from germline, CDR1 is SQVTM and CDR2 is ANQGSEA. CDR3 DNA: TGCAGCGTTGAAGGTACTAGCACAGATACGCAGTATTTT. The encoded protein is CSVEGTSTDTQYF.

V usage is TRBV27 and J usage is TRBJ2-7, with 7 bases aligning to TRBD1. This CDR3 comprises 15 residues. Germline-derived CDR1 and CDR2 are MNHEY and SMNVEV (reference sequence). V lost 5 bases and J lost 4; bases outside the gene matches: 11. As DNA, the CDR3 is TGTGCCAGCAGTCCAGACAGGGATCAAGCTTACGAGCAGTACTTC. Translation: CASSPDRDQAYEQYF.

J is TRBJ2-2 and V is TRBV5-6; 13 bases are shared with TRBD2. This CDR3 is built from 16 residues. CDR1 is SGHDT and CDR2 is YYEEEE in the germline V gene. V dropped 4 bases and J dropped 6; count of bases not matched to a gene: 6. CDR3 sequence (DNA): TGTGCCAGCAGCCAAGGACTAGCGGGAGCTGCCGGGGAGCTGTTTTTT. Protein sequence: CASSQGLAGAAGELFF.

The chain uses TRBV6-4 and TRBJ1-5, with D perhaps TRBD1 (6 bases). This CDR3 has 13 amino acids. V was cut by 4 bases and J by 4 bases, with 8 bases left in between. The germline V gene has CDR1 MRHNA and CDR2 SNTAGT. CDR3 amino acids: CASSAGANQPQHF. The CDR3 nucleotides read TGTGCCAGCAGTGCAGGGGCAAATCAGCCCCAGCATTTT.